Following are 8 T cell receptor beta chains from one sample sequenced in a study of T cell responses to AZD1222 COVID-19 vaccine. Repertoires were generated with immunoSEQ multiplex PCR, while TCRdb's copy carries only in-frame clones and drops some. The sample holds 150,000 to 200,000 clones, about nine tenths seen once. Sequencing was performed on peripheral blood, taken on day 0 of AZD1222 vaccination. These receptors originate from an adult in good health.

J is TRBJ2-7 and V is TRBV6-2 or TRBV6-3; D is unresolved. This CDR3 is built from 14 residues. V lost 1 base, J lost 3 bases, and 10 bases lay in between. In germline, CDR1 is MNHEY, CDR2 SVGEGT. CDR3 bases: TGTGCCAGCAGTTACTACAACCCGGGCTACGAGCAGTACTTC. Its translation is CASSYYNPGYEQYF.

This clone was detected a few times. The genes are TRBV7-2 and TRBJ2-3, with D possibly matching TRBD1 (5 bases). CDR1 and CDR2 (germline): SGHTA, FQGNSA. V was clipped by 5 bases and J by 4 bases, with 13 bases between them. CDR3 size: 14 residues. The CDR3 coding sequence is TGTGCCAGCAGCCTTGCCTGGGGCGCAGATACGCAGTATTTT. Translated, it gives CASSLAWGADTQYF. Full variable domain (missing parts from reference TRBV7-2 and TRBJ2-3): GAGVSQSPSNKVTEKGKDVELRCDPISGHTALYWYRQSLGQGLEFLIYFQGNSAPDKSGLPSDRFSAERTGGSVSTLTIQRTQQEDSAVYLCASSLAWGADTQYFGPGTRLTVL.

This rearrangement joins TRBV7-2 to TRBJ2-3; D perhaps matches TRBD2 (7 bases). This CDR3 region has 16 residues. The ends were cut back, 1 base at V and 2 bases at J, with 13 bases in the middle. Germline V gives CDR1 SGHTA, CDR2 FQGNSA. The CDR3 protein is CASSLESGGYTDTQYF. The CDR3 nucleotides read TGTGCCAGCAGCTTAGAATCGGGGGGCTACACAGATACGCAGTATTTT. The full variable domain, completed using reference TRBV7-2 and TRBJ2-3, is GAGVSQSPSNKVTEKGKDVELRCDPISGHTALYWYRQSLGQGLEFLIYFQGNSAPDKSGLPSDRFSAERTGGSVSTLTIQRTQQEDSAVYLCASSLESGGYTDTQYFGPGTRLTVL.

The genes are TRBV30 and TRBJ1-3; 7 nucleotides match TRBD1. The CDR3 runs 13 residues. The V gene's germline CDR1 is GTSNPN and CDR2 SVGIG (reference sequence). Trimming cost V 4 bases and J 4 bases; bases outside gene matches: 4. The CDR3 loop is CAWTRDSGNTIYF. The CDR3 region has the DNA TGTGCCTGGACCAGGGACAGCGGAAACACCATATATTTT.

The V and J genes are TRBV6-2 or TRBV6-3 and TRBJ1-1; possible D gene TRBD1, 5 bases. Trimming shortened V by 2 bases and J by 4 bases, and 11 bases separated the two germline ends. The CDR3 is 14 amino acids. The germline V gene has CDR1 MNHEY and CDR2 SVGEGT. The CDR3 coding sequence is TGTGCCAGCAGTTACCTGGGGGGGTCCACTGAAGCTTTCTTT. It specifies CASSYLGGSTEAFF.

The chain has TRBV29-1 and TRBJ1-2; TRBD1 might be the D (6 bases). Germline V gives CDR1 SQVTM, CDR2 ANQGSEA. The CDR3 has 17 amino acids. Between the trimmed V and J ends, which lost 0 bases and 6 bases, there was a span of 23 bases. The CDR3 DNA reads as TGCAGCGTTGAAGATCTTCGGGACACCCACGGAGTGGATGGCTACACCTTC. Translating it yields CSVEDLRDTHGVDGYTF.

The table lists this clone with a count of one. The genes are TRBV30 and TRBJ1-1, with D unresolved. Germline V gene data show CDR1 as GTSNPN and CDR2 as SVGIG (reference sequence). The CDR3 spans 14 residues. V was trimmed by 3 bases and J by 1 base, leaving 12 bases between them. In DNA form, the CDR3 reads TGTGCCTGGAGCCCCCGGGCGCGGAACACTGAAGCTTTCTTT. It yields the protein CAWSPRARNTEAFF.

This clone appeared once. The chain employs TRBV12-3 or TRBV12-4 and TRBJ1-1; D gene unclear. Trimming removed 3 bases at V and 4 bases at J, with 9 bases between. The CDR3 has 13 residues. Here the CDR3 reads CASSFLEGTEAFF. DNA for the CDR3: TGTGCCAGCAGTTTTTTGGAGGGCACTGAAGCTTTCTTT.